Sequencing of this TCR beta chain was carried out in a study of early T cells in non-severe SARS-CoV-2 infection. Study-wide background: The authors sequenced bulk RNA from unsorted whole blood, leaving chains unpaired.

This clonotype was picked up many times. The CDR3 has 13 amino acids. Trimming left V 1 base short and J 0 bases short, with 3 bases between. Germline V gives CDR1 SGHNT, CDR2 YYREEE (reference sequence). TCRdb reprocessed the 5' RACE reads via MiXCR and lists one record per CDR3 protein. In the table there are about 34,000 distinct CDR3 sequences, roughly 6% of which are singletons. The sample comprised whole blood. V usage is TRBV5-4 and J usage is TRBJ2-3; D is unclear. This TCR came from an adult who was a healthcare worker with PCR-confirmed SARS-CoV-2 infection or an uninfected control (not recorded which). The CDR3 nucleotides read TGTGCCAGCAGCTTGTATAGCACAGATACGCAGTATTTT. Translation: CASSLYSTDTQYF.